This entry features one T cell receptor beta chain sequence. What it recognizes is unknown. CDR3 length equals 13 residues. Germline assignment: CDR1 SGHTA and CDR2 FQGTGA. V lost 1 base and J 10 bases, leaving 10 bases between the germline ends. The study pooled second doses at about 4 or about 12 weeks. The entry originates in a study of T cell responses to AZD1222 COVID-19 vaccine. Clones were read by immunoSEQ multiplex PCR, and TCRdb kept only the in-frame ones, dropping some. The data show about 84,000 clones, 85% to 95% seen once. Study-wide points: With dominance at 160-218 and 743-854, vaccine-associated CD4 TCRs spanned spike.

The sample was peripheral blood, taken 28 days after the second AZD1222 dose. The chain joins TRBV7-3 to TRBJ2-2, with unresolved D. This TCR was recovered from an adult who received the AZD1222 COVID-19 vaccine. This CDR3 reads CASSLKASVELFF. The CDR3, as DNA: TGTGCCAGCAGCTTAAAAGCCTCCGTGGAGCTGTTTTTT.